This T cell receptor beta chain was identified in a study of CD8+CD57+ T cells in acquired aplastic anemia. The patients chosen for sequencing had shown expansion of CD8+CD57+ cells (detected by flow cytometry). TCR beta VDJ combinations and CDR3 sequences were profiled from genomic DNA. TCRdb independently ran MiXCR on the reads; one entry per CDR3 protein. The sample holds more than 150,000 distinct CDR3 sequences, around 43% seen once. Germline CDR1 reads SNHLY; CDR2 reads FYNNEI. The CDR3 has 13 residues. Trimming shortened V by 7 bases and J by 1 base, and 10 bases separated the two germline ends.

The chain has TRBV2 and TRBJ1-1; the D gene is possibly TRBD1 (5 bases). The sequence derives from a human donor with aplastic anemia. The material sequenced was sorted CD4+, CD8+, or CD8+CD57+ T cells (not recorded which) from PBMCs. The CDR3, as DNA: TGTGCCAGCACCCCAGGGAAGAACACTGAAGCTTTCTTT. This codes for CASTPGKNTEAFF.